This T cell receptor (beta chain) came from a study of shared clonotypes between healthy human individuals. Regarding this clone: Its antigen is still unknown.

Study-wide results and limits: Although depth was large, rarefaction showed that sequencing of the sorted subsets was incomplete.

The table came from immunoSEQ multiplex PCR; TCRdb's copy has only in-frame clones and leaves some out. The sample includes over 2 million clones, 95% seen only once; the top ten take 0.1% to 0.15%. Sequencing was carried out using naive CD4+ T cells sorted from blood. The subset here: CD45RA+ positively selected. The source is a man between 18 and 35 years old in good health.

The CDR3 coding sequence is TGTGCCTGGAGTGTAGGAGCGGGGGGAGGGGAAGATACGCAGTATTTT. This gives the protein CAWSVGAGGGEDTQYF. The rearrangement uses TRBV30 and TRBJ2-3; 9 bases are shared with TRBD2. The CDR3 consists of 16 residues. Germline values: CDR1 GTSNPN, CDR2 SVGIG (reference sequence). J was trimmed by 5 bases and V by 0 bases; bases with no gene match: 9.